A selection of T cell receptor beta chains follows, all from one sample in a study of T cell responses to AZD1222 COVID-19 vaccine. The repertoire was sequenced with immunoSEQ multiplex PCR; TCRdb's copy has only in-frame clones and lacks some. Of 140,000 to 150,000 clones listed, about 90% are singletons. The sequenced sample was peripheral blood, obtained 28 days after the second AZD1222 dose. The receptor source for this set is an adult who received the AZD1222 COVID-19 vaccine. Each CDR3 is given with its conserved first and last residue. A D gene is named only where the DNA matches it firmly. A clone size is listed for some rows: how often the clone was seen (once, few, many), or a class if it is expanded.

clone size	V gene	D gene	J gene	CDR3 protein	CDR3 DNA
NA	TRBV7-3	TRBD2	TRBJ2-1	CASSLRAGGSYNEQFF	TGTGCCAGCAGCTTAAGAGCGGGAGGGTCCTACAATGAGCAGTTCTTC
NA	TRBV18	TRBD1	TRBJ1-2	CASSPLDRGIGYTF	TGTGCCAGCTCACCATTGGACAGGGGGATTGGCTACACCTTC
NA	TRBV2	TRBD1	TRBJ1-5	CASRLRGNQPQHF	TGTGCCAGCAGACTCAGGGGGAATCAGCCCCAGCATTTT
once	TRBV5-6	NA	TRBJ2-7	CASSFPTRGGRISYEQYF	TGTGCCAGCAGCTTCCCGACAAGAGGGGGGAGGATCTCCTACGAGCAGTACTTC
once	TRBV12-3/TRBV12-4	NA	TRBJ1-1	CASSDRAGGRAFF	TGTGCCAGCAGTGACCGCGCCGGTGGGCGGGCTTTCTTT
NA	TRBV6-2/TRBV6-3	TRBD1	TRBJ1-2	CASSSRQGLSYGYTF	TGTGCCAGCAGTTCCCGACAGGGGTTGAGCTATGGCTACACCTTC
NA	TRBV4-2	NA	TRBJ2-3	CASSQDLGRNADTQYF	TGTGCCAGCAGCCAAGATCTGGGCAGGAACGCAGATACGCAGTATTTT
NA	TRBV7-9	NA	TRBJ1-4	CASSLRDPNLPATNEKLFF	TGTGCCAGCAGCCTCCGGGACCCTAATCTTCCAGCAACTAATGAAAAACTGTTTTTT
few	TRBV5-1	NA	TRBJ1-4	CASSTSNQGEKLFF	TGCGCCAGCAGCACGTCTAACCAGGGCGAAAAACTGTTTTTT
NA	TRBV11-2	NA	TRBJ1-1	CASMRGRTEAFF	TGTGCCAGCATGCGAGGTCGAACTGAAGCTTTCTTT
once	TRBV11-3	TRBD2	TRBJ2-3	CASSRSGTSGRDTQYF	TGTGCCAGCAGCCGTTCCGGGACTAGCGGGAGAGATACGCAGTATTTT
NA	TRBV6-5	NA	TRBJ2-1	CASSYAVGGREQFF	TGTGCCAGCAGTTACGCGGTCGGGGGGCGTGAGCAGTTCTTC
once	TRBV21-1	NA	TRBJ1-1	CASSKAGGAEAFF	TGTGCCAGCAGCAAAGCGGGGGGGGCTGAAGCTTTCTTT
NA	TRBV6-1	NA	TRBJ1-6	CASSEVGRGNSPLHF	TGTGCCAGCAGTGAAGTGGGGCGGGGGAATTCACCCCTCCACTTT
NA	TRBV6-4	TRBD2	TRBJ2-3	CASSTSGNTDTQYF	TGTGCCAGCAGTACTAGCGGGAACACAGATACGCAGTATTTT
NA	TRBV7-9	NA	TRBJ2-7	CASSSELVADLPYEQYF	TGTGCCAGCAGCTCGGAACTAGTCGCCGACCTCCCCTACGAGCAGTACTTC
few	TRBV28	NA	TRBJ1-2	CASRTHQNYGYTF	TGTGCCAGCAGGACCCACCAGAACTATGGCTACACCTTC
NA	TRBV9	NA	TRBJ2-5	CASSVTALQETQYF	TGTGCCAGCAGCGTTACAGCTCTCCAAGAGACCCAGTACTTC
NA	TRBV3-1/TRBV3-2	NA	TRBJ1-3	CASSQDLTVSGNTIYF	TGTGCCAGCAGCCAAGATTTAACAGTCTCTGGAAACACCATATATTTT
NA	TRBV11-3	TRBD2	TRBJ2-1	CASSLRLAGGQSYNEQFF	TGTGCCAGCAGCTTACGACTAGCGGGAGGGCAATCCTACAATGAGCAGTTCTTC
NA	TRBV4-2	TRBD2	TRBJ2-1	CASSQPPGRTSVHNEQFF	TGTGCCAGCAGCCAACCCCCTGGTCGGACTAGCGTCCACAATGAGCAGTTCTTC
NA	TRBV30	NA	TRBJ2-7	CAWSVGHPYEQYF	TGTGCCTGGAGTGTTGGTCACCCCTACGAGCAGTACTTC
NA	TRBV11-3	TRBD2	TRBJ2-3	CASSLGGTSGSGDTQYF	TGTGCCAGCAGCTTAGGGGGGACTAGCGGGAGTGGAGATACGCAGTATTTT
NA	TRBV7-3	TRBD1	TRBJ2-5	CASSYQGAIQTQYF	TGTGCCAGCAGCTACCAGGGGGCGATCCAGACCCAGTACTTC
NA	TRBV28	TRBD2	TRBJ2-3	CASSPLGSGREDTQYF	TGTGCCAGCAGTCCCCTGGGGAGCGGGAGAGAAGATACGCAGTATTTT
NA	TRBV10-3	TRBD1	TRBJ2-5	CAISEGGTGKTQYF	TGTGCCATCAGTGAGGGGGGGACAGGGAAGACCCAGTACTTC
NA	TRBV5-1	NA	TRBJ1-1	CASRGYSHSEAFF	TGCGCCAGCAGAGGATACAGCCATAGTGAAGCTTTCTTT
NA	TRBV7-9	TRBD1	TRBJ2-2	CASSWRDRGATDTGELFF	TGTGCCAGCAGCTGGCGGGACAGGGGAGCTACTGACACCGGGGAGCTGTTTTTT
few	TRBV4-1	TRBD1	TRBJ1-4	CASSQPTGTNEKLFF	TGCGCCAGCAGCCAACCGACAGGGACTAATGAAAAACTGTTTTTT
NA	TRBV9	NA	TRBJ2-2	CASSATGNTGELFF	TGTGCCAGCAGCGCGACAGGGAACACCGGGGAGCTGTTTTTT
NA	TRBV5-4	NA	TRBJ2-7	CASSLGVGLGTYEQYF	TGTGCCAGCAGCTTGGGGGTGGGGCTGGGGACCTACGAGCAGTACTTC
NA	TRBV28	TRBD1	TRBJ2-5	CASSWPGGKETQYF	TGTGCCAGCAGTTGGCCAGGGGGCAAAGAGACCCAGTACTTC
few	TRBV11-2	TRBD2	TRBJ2-7	CASTLAGSYEQYF	TGTGCCAGCACTCTAGCGGGAAGCTACGAGCAGTACTTC
NA	TRBV11-3	NA	TRBJ2-7	CASSLSPSYEQYF	TGTGCCAGCAGCTTATCCCCATCGTACGAGCAGTACTTC
NA	TRBV5-4	NA	TRBJ2-5	CASSARDSGETQYF	TGTGCCAGCAGCGCCCGGGACTCTGGCGAGACCCAGTACTTC
NA	TRBV5-1	NA	TRBJ2-7	CASSLTLGGEQYF	TGCGCCAGCAGCTTAACCCTAGGTGGGGAGCAGTACTTC